Below are 3 T cell receptor beta chains sequenced from a single sample in a study of human T cells and chemical hapten exposure. TCRdb re-called the RACE reads through MiXCR, storing one row per CDR3 protein. The repertoire holds 40,000 or so distinct CDR3 sequences, with under 4.5% as singletons. The time point here: patch test 1, 2 weeks after DPC sensitization. Treatment defined: therapeutic diphenylcyclopropenone sensitization with weekly scalp DPC. From whole blood left unfractionated, total RNA was extracted. The sequencing used whole blood, collected in connection with sensitization to the hapten diphenylcyclopropenone (DPC). Every receptor here comes from a man between 45 and 60 years old with alopecia areata. Some clones in this sample may be carry-over from other donors' samples.

This clonotype was counted many times. V and J are TRBV12-5 and TRBJ2-3, with D unclear. V shed 4 bases and J shed 5 bases, with 13 bases lying between them. The CDR3 sequence is 14 residues long. Germline assignment: CDR1 LGHNT and CDR2 FRNRAP. The CDR3 reads CASGSLGIQDTQYF. Written as DNA, the CDR3 is TGTGCTAGTGGTTCCCTGGGCATCCAAGATACGCAGTATTTT.

V is TRBV12-5 and J is TRBJ1-1, with D unclear. Germline lookup yields CDR1 LGHNT and CDR2 FRNRAP. The V end lost 0 bases, the J end lost 8 bases, and 10 bases lay between the germline ends. The CDR3 consists of 13 residues. In nucleotides, the CDR3 is TGTGCTAGTGGTTTGGTGGGAGGTTCGGAAGCTTTCTTT. Translation gives CASGLVGGSEAFF.

This clonotype appeared many times. The chain recombines TRBV24-1 with TRBJ2-2; 13 bases are a match to TRBD2. CDR3 length: 18 amino acids. Germline CDR1 is KGHDR and CDR2 is SFDVKD. J was trimmed by 1 base and V by 5 bases; bases with no gene match: 6. CDR3 in amino acids: CATSGTSGSRRNTGELFF. The CDR3 DNA sequence: TGTGCCACCAGTGGGACTAGCGGGAGCCGACGGAACACCGGGGAGCTGTTTTTT.